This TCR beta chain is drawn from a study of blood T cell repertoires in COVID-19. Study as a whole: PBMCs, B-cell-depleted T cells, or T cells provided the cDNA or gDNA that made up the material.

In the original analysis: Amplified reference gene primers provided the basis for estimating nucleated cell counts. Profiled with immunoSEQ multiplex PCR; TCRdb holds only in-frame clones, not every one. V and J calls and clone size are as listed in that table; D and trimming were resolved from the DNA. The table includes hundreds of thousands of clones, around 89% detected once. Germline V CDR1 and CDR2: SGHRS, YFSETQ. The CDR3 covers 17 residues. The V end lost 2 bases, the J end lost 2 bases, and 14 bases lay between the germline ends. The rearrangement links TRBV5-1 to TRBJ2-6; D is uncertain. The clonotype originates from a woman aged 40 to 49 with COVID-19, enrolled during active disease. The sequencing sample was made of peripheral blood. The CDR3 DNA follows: TGCGCCAGCAGCTTCCTCCCAATGCAGACTGGGGCCAACGTCCTGACTTTC. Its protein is CASSFLPMQTGANVLTF.